This T cell receptor beta chain was captured by sequencing in a study of PD-1 blockade in classical Hodgkin lymphoma. Whole-study findings and limits: Complete responders possessed baseline diversity comparable to newly diagnosed patients.

Regarding this clone: The antigen remains undetermined.

Only in-frame clones appear in the TCRdb table, and some are missing; sequencing was by immunoSEQ multiplex PCR. The sample comprises roughly 97,000 clones, approximately 88% of which are singletons, and 12% rests with the top ten. With 5 bases clipped from V and 1 base from J, the junction kept 4 bases outside the gene matches. The CDR3 is made up of 15 amino acids. CDR1 SGHNT and CDR2 YYREEE come from the germline V gene (reference sequence). Autologous stem cell transplantation was followed by relapse in every patient, and brentuximab vedotin exposure varied. Sequenced material: peripheral blood mononuclear cells (PBMCs), taken at baseline. The sequence was obtained from a human donor with classical Hodgkin lymphoma. V usage is TRBV5-4 and J usage is TRBJ2-3; 10 bases fit TRBD2. CDR3 in DNA: TGTGCCAGCAGTTCGGGACTAGCGCGCACAGATACGCAGTATTTT. It codes for CASSSGLARTDTQYF.